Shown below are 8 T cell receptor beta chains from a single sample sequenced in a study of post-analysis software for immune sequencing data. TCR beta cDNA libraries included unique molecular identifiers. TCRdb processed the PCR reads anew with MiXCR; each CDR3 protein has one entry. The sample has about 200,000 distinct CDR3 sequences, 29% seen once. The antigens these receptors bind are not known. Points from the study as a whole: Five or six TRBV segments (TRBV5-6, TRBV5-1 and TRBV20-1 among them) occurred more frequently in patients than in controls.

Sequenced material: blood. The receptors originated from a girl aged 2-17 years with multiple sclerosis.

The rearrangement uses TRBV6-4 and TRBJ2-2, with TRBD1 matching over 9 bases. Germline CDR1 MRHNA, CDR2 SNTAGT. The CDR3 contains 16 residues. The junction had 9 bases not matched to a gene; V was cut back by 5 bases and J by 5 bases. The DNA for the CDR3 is TGTGCCAGCAGTACCGGGACAGGGTTCGATACCGGGGAGCTGTTTTTT. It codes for CASSTGTGFDTGELFF.

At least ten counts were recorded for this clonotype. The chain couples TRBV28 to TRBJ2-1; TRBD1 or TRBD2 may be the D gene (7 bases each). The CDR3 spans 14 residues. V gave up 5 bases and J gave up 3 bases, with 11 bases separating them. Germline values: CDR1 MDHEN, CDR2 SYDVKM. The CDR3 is CASSQGGVYNEQFF. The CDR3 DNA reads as TGTGCCAGCAGTCAGGGGGGGGTCTACAATGAGCAGTTCTTC.

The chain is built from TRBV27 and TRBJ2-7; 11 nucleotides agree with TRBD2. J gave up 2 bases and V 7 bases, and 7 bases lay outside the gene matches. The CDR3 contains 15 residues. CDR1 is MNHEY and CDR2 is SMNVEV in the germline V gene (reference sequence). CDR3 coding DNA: TGTGCCAGCACTTCCGGGACTAGCGGAGCCTACGAGCAGTACTTC. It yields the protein CASTSGTSGAYEQYF.

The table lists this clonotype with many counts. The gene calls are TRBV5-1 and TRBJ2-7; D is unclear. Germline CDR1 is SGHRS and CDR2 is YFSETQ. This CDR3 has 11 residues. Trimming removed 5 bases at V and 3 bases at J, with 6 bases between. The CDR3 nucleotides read TGCGCCAGCAGGGCCTACTACGAGCAGTACTTC. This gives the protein CASRAYYEQYF.

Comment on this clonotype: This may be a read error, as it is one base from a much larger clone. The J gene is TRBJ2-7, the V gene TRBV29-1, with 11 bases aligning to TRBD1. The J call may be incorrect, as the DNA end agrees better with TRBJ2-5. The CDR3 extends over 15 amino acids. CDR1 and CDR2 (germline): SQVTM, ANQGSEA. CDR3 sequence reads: CSIHRDRGSLETQYF. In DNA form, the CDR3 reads TGCAGCATCCACCGGGACAGGGGGTCTCTAGAGACCCAGTACTTC.

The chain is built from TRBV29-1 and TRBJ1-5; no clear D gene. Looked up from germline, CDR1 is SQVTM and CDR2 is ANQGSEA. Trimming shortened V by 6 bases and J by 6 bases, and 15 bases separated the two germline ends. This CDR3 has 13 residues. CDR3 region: CSVGDFLGQPQHF. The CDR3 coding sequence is TGCAGCGTCGGAGACTTTTTGGGTCAGCCCCAGCATTTT.

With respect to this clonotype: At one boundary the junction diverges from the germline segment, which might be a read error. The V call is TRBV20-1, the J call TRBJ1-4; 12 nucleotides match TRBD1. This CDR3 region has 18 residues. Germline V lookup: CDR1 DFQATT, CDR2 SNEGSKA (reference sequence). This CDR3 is CSARGTGGSSLTNEKLFF. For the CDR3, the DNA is TGCAGTGCGAGAGGGACAGGGGGCTCCTCGCTAACTAATGAAAAACTGTTTTTT.

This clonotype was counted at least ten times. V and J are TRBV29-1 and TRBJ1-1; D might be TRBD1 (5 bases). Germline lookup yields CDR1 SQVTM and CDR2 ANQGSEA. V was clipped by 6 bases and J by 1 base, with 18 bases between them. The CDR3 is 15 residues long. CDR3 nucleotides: TGCAGCGTCAGCCCACAGGCCCTGGCGAACACTGAAGCTTTCTTT. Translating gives CSVSPQALANTEAFF.